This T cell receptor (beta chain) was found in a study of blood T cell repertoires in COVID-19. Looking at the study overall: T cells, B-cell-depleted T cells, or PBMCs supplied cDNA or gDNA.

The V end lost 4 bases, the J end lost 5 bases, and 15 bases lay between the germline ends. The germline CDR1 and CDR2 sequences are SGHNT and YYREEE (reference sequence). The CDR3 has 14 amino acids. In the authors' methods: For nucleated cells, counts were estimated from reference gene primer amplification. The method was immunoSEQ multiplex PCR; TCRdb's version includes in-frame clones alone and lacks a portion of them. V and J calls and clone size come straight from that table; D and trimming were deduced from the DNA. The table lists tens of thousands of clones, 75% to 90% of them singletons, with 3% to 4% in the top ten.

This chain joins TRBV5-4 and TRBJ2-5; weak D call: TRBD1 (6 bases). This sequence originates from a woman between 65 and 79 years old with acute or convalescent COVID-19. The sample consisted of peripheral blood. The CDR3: CASSQTTGRETQYF. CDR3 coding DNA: TGTGCCAGCAGCCAAACTACAGGGCGCGAGACCCAGTACTTC.